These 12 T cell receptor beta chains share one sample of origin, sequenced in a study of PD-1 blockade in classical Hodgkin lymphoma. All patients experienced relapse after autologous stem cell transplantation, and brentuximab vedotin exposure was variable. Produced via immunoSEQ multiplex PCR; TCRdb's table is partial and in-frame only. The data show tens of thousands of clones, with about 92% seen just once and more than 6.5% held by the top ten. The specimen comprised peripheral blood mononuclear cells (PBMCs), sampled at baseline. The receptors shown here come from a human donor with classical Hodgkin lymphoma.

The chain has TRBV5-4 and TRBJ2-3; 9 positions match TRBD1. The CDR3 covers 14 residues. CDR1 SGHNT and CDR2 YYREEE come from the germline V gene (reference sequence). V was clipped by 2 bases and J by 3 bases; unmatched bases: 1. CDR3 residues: CASSFGQGTDTQYF. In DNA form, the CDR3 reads TGTGCCAGCAGCTTTGGACAGGGGACAGATACGCAGTATTTT. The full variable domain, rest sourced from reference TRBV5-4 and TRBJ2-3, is ETGVTQSPTHLIKTRGQQVTLRCSSQSGHNTVSWYQQALGQGPQFIFQYYREEENGRGNFPPRFSGLQFPNYSSELNVNALELDDSALYLCASSFGQGTDTQYFGPGTRLTVL.

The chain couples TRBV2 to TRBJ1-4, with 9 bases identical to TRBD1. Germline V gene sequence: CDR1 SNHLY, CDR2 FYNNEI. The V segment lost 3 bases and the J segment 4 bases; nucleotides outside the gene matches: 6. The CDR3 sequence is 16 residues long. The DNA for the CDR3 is TGTGCCAGCAGTGAGAAGGGACAGGGTCTTAATGAAAAACTGTTTTTT. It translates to CASSEKGQGLNEKLFF.

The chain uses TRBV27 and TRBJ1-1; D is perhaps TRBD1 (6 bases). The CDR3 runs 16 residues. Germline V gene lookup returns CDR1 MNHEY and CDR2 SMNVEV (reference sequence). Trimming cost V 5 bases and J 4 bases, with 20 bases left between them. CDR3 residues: CASSPSGQISGTEAFF. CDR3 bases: TGTGCCAGCAGTCCCAGTGGACAGATCAGTGGCACTGAAGCTTTCTTT.

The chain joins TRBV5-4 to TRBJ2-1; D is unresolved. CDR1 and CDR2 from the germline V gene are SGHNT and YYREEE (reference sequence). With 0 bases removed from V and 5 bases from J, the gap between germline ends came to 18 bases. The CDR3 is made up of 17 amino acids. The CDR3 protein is CASSLGAYRSRDNEQFF. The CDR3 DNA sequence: TGTGCCAGCAGCTTGGGGGCGTACCGCTCCAGAGACAATGAGCAGTTCTTC.

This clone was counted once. The CDR3 sequence is CASKPQTGARGELFF. The CDR3 DNA sequence: TGTGCCAGCAAGCCCCAGACAGGGGCTCGCGGGGAGCTGTTTTTT. The V and J genes are TRBV2 and TRBJ2-2; 8 bases line up with TRBD1. CDR3 size: 15 residues. Germline CDR1 is SNHLY and CDR2 is FYNNEI. V trimming: 7 bases; J trimming: 7 bases; junction bases outside the gene matches: 11.

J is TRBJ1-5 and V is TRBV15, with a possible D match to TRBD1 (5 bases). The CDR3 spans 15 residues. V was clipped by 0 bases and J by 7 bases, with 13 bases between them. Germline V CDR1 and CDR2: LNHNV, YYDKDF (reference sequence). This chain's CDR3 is CATSRDRAGFQPQHF. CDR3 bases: TGTGCCACCAGCAGAGATCGGGCAGGGTTCCAGCCCCAGCATTTT.

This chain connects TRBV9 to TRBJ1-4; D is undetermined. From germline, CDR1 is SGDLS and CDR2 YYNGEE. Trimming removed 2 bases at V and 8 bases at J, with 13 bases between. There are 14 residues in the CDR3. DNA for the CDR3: TGTGCCAGCAGCGTTGGGATTAGCTTCGAAAAACTGTTTTTT. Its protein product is CASSVGISFEKLFF.

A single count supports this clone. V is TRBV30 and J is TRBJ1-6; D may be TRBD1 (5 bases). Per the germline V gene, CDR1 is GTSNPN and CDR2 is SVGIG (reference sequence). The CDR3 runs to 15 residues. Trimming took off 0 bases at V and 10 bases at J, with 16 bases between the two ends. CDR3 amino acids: CAWSVNRPGNSPLHF. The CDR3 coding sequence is TGTGCCTGGAGTGTAAATAGGCCAGGGAACTCACCCCTCCACTTT.

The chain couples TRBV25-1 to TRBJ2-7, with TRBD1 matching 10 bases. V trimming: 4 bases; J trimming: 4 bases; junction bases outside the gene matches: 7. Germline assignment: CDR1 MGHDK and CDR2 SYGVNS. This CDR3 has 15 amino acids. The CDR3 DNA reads TGTGCCAGCAGTGCCGGGACAGGGGCACTGTACGAGCAGTACTTC. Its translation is CASSAGTGALYEQYF.

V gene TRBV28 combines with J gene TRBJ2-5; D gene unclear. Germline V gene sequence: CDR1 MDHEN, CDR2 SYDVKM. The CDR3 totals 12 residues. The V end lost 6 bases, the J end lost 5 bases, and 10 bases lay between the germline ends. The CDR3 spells CASSQTRETQYF. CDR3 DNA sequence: TGTGCCAGCAGCCAGACAAGGGAGACCCAGTACTTC.

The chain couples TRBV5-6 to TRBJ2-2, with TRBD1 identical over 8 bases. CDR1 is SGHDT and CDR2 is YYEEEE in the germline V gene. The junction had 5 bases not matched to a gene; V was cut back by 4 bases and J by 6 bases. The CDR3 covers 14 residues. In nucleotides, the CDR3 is TGTGCCAGCAGCCCGACAGGGGACGCCGGGGAGCTGTTTTTT. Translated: CASSPTGDAGELFF.

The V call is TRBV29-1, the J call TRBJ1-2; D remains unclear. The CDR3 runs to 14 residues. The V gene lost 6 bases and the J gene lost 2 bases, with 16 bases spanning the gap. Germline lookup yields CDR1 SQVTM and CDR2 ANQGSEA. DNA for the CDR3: TGCAGCGTGGAGCTATACACCAAAAACTATGGCTACACCTTC. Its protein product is CSVELYTKNYGYTF.